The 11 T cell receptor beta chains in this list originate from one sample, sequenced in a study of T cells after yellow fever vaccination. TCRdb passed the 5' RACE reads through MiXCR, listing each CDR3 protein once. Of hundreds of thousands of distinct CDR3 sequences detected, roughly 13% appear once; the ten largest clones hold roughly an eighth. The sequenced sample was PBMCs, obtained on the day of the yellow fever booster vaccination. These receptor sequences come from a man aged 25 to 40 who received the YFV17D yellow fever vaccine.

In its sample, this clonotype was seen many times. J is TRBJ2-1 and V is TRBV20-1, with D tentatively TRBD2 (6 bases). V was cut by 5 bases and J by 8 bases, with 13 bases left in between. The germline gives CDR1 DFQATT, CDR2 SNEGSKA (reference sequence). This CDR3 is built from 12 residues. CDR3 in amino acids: CSASFTGDEQFF. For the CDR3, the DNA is TGCAGTGCTTCGTTCACGGGAGATGAGCAGTTCTTC.

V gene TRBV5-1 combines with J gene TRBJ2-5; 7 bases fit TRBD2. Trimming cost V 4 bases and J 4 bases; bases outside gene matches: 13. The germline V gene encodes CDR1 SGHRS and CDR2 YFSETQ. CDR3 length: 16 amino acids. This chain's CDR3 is CASSPGGARDSETQYF. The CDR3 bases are TGCGCCAGCAGCCCGGGGGGAGCTAGAGATTCAGAGACCCAGTACTTC.

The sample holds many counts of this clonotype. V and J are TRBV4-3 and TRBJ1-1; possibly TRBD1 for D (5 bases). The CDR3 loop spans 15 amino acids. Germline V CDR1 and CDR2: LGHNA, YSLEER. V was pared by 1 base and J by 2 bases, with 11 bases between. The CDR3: CASSQAWTTNTEAFF. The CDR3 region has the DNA TGCGCCAGCAGCCAAGCGTGGACAACTAACACTGAAGCTTTCTTT.

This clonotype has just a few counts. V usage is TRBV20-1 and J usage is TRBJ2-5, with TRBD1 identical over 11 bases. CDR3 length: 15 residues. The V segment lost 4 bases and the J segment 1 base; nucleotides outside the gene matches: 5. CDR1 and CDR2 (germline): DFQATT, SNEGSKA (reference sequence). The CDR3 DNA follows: TGCAGTGCTACGGGGACAGGGGGGGGCCAAGAGACCCAGTACTTC. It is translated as CSATGTGGGQETQYF.

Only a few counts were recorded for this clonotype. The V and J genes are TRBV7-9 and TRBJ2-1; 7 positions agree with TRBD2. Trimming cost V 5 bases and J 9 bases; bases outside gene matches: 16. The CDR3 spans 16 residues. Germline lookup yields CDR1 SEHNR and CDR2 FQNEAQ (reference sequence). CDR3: CASSGETGGRSFEQFF. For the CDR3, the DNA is TGTGCCAGCAGCGGGGAGACGGGGGGACGGAGCTTTGAGCAGTTCTTC.

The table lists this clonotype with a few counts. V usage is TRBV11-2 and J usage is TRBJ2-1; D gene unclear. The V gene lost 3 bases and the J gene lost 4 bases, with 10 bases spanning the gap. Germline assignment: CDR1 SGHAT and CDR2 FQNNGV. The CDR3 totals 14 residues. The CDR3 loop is CASSFQERYNEQFF. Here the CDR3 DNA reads TGTGCCAGCAGCTTTCAAGAGAGGTACAATGAGCAGTTCTTC.

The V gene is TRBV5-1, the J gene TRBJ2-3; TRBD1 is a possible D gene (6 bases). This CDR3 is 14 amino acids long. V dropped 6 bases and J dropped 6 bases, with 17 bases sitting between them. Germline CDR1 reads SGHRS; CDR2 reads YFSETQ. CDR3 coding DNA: TGCGCCAGCACCCCAGGGGAGCTGAGGGATACGCAGTATTTT. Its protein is CASTPGELRDTQYF.

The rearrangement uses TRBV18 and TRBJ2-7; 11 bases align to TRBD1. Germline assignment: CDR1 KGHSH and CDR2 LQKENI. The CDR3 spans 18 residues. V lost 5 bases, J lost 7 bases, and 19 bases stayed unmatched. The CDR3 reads CASSKSAGTGGTTLEQYF. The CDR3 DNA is TGTGCCAGCTCAAAGAGCGCCGGGACAGGGGGGACTACGTTGGAGCAGTACTTC.

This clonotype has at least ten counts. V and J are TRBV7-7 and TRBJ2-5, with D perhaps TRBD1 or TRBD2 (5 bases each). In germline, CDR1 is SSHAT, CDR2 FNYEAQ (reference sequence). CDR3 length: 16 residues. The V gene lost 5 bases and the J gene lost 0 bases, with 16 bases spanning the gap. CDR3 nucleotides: TGTGCCAGCAGCCCAATTCCGGGACGCCACCAAGAGACCCAGTACTTC. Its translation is CASSPIPGRHQETQYF.

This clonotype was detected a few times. CDR3 protein: CASSLKTGLGGYTF. The CDR3 DNA reads TGTGCCAGCAGCTTAAAGACAGGACTTGGAGGCTACACCTTC. V and J are TRBV7-2 and TRBJ1-2; tentatively, D is TRBD1 (6 bases). The V end was cut by 2 bases, the J end by 8 bases, with 15 bases between. CDR3 size: 14 residues. Germline V lookup: CDR1 SGHTA, CDR2 FQGNSA.

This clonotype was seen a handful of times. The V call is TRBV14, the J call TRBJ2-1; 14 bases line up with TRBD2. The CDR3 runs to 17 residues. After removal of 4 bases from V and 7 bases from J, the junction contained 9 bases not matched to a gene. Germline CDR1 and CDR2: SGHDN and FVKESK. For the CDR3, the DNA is TGTGCCAGCAGCCGCCCGGGACTAGCGGGAGTCAGGAATGAGCAGTTCTTC. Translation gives CASSRPGLAGVRNEQFF.